This is a list of T cell receptor beta chains from one sample in a study of post-analysis software for immune sequencing data. TCRdb processed the PCR reads anew with MiXCR; each CDR3 protein has one entry. Among about 820,000 distinct CDR3 sequences listed, around 53% were seen once. The sample consisted of blood. The source is a girl under 18 with multiple sclerosis. Both conserved end residues are part of each CDR3. The D gene is left open where the match is weak. Rows give clone size only sometimes, using once, few, many, or a class for an expanded clone.

>TRBD2|TRBJ2-1|TRBV20-1|-
TGCAGTGCTAGGGGGACTAGCGACAATGAGCAGTTCTTC
CSARGTSDNEQFF
>TRBD1|TRBJ1-4|TRBV10-3|-
TGTGCCATCAGACCTGACAGGGGGCGCGCTGAAAAACTGTTTTTT
CAIRPDRGRAEKLFF
>TRBD1|TRBJ2-7|TRBV6-5|-
TGTGCCAGCAGTTACTCGATGCGGCAGGGGGATTTCTACGAGCAGTACTTC
CASSYSMRQGDFYEQYF
>TRBD1|TRBJ2-7|TRBV20-1|-
TGCAGTGCTGTGAGGTGGACAGGGGGCGAGCAGTACTTC
CSAVRWTGGEQYF
>-|TRBJ2-5|TRBV20-1|few
TGCAGTGCCAGGGTAGGGGTGGAGACCCAGTACTTC
CSARVGVETQYF
>-|TRBJ2-2|TRBV5-1|few
TGCGCCAGCAGTATCCAGGGGACCACCGGGGAGCTGTTTTTT
CASSIQGTTGELFF
>TRBD2|TRBJ2-7|TRBV6-6|few
TGTGCCAGCAGTTGGCGCGGGGGTTACGAGCAGTACTTC
CASSWRGGYEQYF
>TRBD2|TRBJ2-1|TRBV29-1|few
TGCAGCGTTGCCGGGACTAGCGACTTCAATGAGCAGTTCTTC
CSVAGTSDFNEQFF
>TRBD2|TRBJ2-7|TRBV29-1|many
TGCAGCGTCGTGACTAGCACCCACGAGCAGTACTTC
CSVVTSTHEQYF
>TRBD1|TRBJ2-7|TRBV6-2/TRBV6-3|-
TGTGCCAGCATAGTCGGACAGGACGCTTGGGCCTACGAGCAGTACTTC
CASIVGQDAWAYEQYF
>TRBD2|TRBJ2-7|TRBV20-1|few
TGCAGTGCTAGAGATGCAAGCGGGAGGATCCACGAGCAGTACTTC
CSARDASGRIHEQYF
>TRBD2|TRBJ2-7|TRBV7-9|few
TGTGCCAGCAGCGCTTACGCGGGGGTAGCGGGACGGACTGGAGGCGAGCAGTACTTC
CASSAYAGVAGRTGGEQYF
>TRBD2|TRBJ2-3|TRBV5-1|-
TGCGCCAGCAGCGGAGGGACTAGCGGGAGCTGGGATACGCAGTATTTT
CASSGGTSGSWDTQYF
>TRBD2|TRBJ2-3|TRBV5-1|-
TGCGCCAGCAGTCCTAGGACTAGCGGAAACTCAGATACGCAGTATTTT
CASSPRTSGNSDTQYF
>TRBD2|TRBJ2-7|TRBV28|-
TGTGCCAGCATCTCGCGGGGGAGCTCCTACGAGCAGTACTTC
CASISRGSSYEQYF
>TRBD2|TRBJ2-7|TRBV5-1|-
TGCGCCAGCAGCCAAACGACTAGCGTGGGCGAGCAGTACTTC
CASSQTTSVGEQYF
>-|TRBJ2-3|TRBV11-2|few
TGTGCCAGCAGCTTAGGCTTAAGGCCGTCATTGGGCCTGAGCACAGATACGCAGTATTTT
CASSLGLRPSLGLSTDTQYF
>TRBD2|TRBJ2-1|TRBV3-1|-
TGTGCCAGCAGCCAAGATCTGGGGGGAGGGCCGCGGAATGAGCAGTTCTTC
CASSQDLGGGPRNEQFF
>TRBD1|TRBJ1-4|TRBV5-1|-
TGCGCCAGCACCGGACAGGGCCTCGCTAATGAAAAACTGTTTTTT
CASTGQGLANEKLFF
>TRBD1|TRBJ2-1|TRBV3-1|-
TGTGCCAGCAGCCAAGGGCAGGGGGTATACAATGAGCAGTTCTTC
CASSQGQGVYNEQFF